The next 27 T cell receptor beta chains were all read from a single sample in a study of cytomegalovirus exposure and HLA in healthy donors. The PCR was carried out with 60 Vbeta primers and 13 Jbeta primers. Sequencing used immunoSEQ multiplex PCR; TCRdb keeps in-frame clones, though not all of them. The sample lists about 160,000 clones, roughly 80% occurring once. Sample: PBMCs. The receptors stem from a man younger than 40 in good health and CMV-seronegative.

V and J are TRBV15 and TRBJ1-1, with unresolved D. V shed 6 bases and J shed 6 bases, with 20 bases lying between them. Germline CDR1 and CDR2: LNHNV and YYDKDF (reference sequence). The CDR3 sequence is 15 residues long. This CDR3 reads CATRDGVVPRAEAFF. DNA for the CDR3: TGTGCCACCAGGGACGGGGTGGTCCCAAGGGCTGAAGCTTTCTTT.

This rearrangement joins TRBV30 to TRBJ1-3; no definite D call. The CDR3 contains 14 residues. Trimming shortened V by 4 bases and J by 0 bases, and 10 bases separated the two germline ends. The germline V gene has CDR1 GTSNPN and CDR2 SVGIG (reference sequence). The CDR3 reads CAWKPSSSGNTIYF. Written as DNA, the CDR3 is TGTGCCTGGAAACCAAGTAGCTCTGGAAACACCATATATTTT.

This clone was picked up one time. CDR3: CASSYILEAGTDTQYF. CDR3 bases: TGTGCCAGCAGTTATATACTAGAAGCTGGGACAGATACGCAGTATTTT. The rearrangement joins TRBV6-5 to TRBJ2-3; tentatively, D is TRBD2 (5 bases). Trimming removed 3 bases from V and 3 bases from J, with 16 bases in between. In germline, CDR1 is MNHEY, CDR2 SVGAGI. CDR3 size: 16 residues.

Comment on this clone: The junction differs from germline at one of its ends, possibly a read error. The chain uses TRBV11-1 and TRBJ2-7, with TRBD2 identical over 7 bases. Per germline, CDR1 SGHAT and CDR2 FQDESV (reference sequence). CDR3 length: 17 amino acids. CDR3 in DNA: TGTGCCAGCAGCGTAGCAGGGCTTTGGGGAGGGACCTACGAGCAGTACTTC. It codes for CASSVAGLWGGTYEQYF.

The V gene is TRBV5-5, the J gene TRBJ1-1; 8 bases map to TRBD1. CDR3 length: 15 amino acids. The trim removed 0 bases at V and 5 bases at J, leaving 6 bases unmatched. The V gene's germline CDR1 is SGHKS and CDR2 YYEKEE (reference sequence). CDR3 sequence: CASSLAVQGGTEAFF. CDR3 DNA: TGTGCCAGCAGCTTGGCCGTACAGGGGGGGACTGAAGCTTTCTTT.

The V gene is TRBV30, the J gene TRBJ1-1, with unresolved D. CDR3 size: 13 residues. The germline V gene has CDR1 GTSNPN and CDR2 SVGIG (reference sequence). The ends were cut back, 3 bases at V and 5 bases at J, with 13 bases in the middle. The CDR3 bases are TGTGCCTGGAGGATTTTGGGGAGGACTGAAGCTTTCTTT. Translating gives CAWRILGRTEAFF.

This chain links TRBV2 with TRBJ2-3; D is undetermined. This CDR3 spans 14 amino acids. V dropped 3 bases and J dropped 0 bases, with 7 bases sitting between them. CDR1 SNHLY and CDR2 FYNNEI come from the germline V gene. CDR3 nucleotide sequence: TGTGCCAGCAGTGATAAGACTAGCACAGATACGCAGTATTTT. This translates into CASSDKTSTDTQYF.

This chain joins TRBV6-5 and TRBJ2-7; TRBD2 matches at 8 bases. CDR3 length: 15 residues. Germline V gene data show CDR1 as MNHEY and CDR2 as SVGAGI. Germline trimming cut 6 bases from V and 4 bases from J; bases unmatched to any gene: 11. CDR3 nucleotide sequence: TGTGCCAGCAGCTCCCAAGCGGGAGCCTTATACGAGCAGTACTTC. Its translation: CASSSQAGALYEQYF.

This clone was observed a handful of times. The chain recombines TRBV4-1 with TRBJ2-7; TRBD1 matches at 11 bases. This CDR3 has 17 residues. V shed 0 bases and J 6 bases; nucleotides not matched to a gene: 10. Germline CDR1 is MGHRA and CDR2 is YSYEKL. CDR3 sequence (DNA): TGCGCCAGCAGCCAAGACCCCGGACAGGGGGCGTTGGGCGAGCAGTACTTC. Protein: CASSQDPGQGALGEQYF.

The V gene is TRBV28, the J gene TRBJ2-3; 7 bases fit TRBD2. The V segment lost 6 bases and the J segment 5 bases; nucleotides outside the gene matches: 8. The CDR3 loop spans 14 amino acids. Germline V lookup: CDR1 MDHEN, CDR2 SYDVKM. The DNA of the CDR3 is TGTGCCAGCAGGCGAGCGGGGAGGGGAGATACGCAGTATTTT. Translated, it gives CASRRAGRGDTQYF.

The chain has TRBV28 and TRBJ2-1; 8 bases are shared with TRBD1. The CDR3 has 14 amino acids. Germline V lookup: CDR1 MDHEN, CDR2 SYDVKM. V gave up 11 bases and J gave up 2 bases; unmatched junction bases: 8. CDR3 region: CAGQGSSPYNEQFF. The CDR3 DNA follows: TGTGCCGGACAGGGTTCGAGTCCCTACAATGAGCAGTTCTTC.

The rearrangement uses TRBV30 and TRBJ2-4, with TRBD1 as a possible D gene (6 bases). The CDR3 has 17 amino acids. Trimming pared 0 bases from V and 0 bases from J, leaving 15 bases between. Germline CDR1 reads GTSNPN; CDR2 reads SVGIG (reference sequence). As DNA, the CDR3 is TGTGCCTGGAGTGTAGGATATCAGGGGATAGCCAAAAACATTCAGTACTTC. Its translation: CAWSVGYQGIAKNIQYF.

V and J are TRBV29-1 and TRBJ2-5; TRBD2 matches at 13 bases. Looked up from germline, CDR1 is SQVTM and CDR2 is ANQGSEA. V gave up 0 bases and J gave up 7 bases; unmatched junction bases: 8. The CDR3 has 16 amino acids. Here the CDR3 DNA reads TGCAGCGTTGAAGACCTTCGACTAGCGGGGGGCAGGACCCAGTACTTC. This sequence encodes CSVEDLRLAGGRTQYF.

In nucleotides, the CDR3 is TGTGCCAGCAGCTTCGCGGGAATCGGTGAGCAGTACTTC. Its translation: CASSFAGIGEQYF. The gene calls are TRBV11-2 and TRBJ2-7, with a weak D call TRBD2 (6 bases). The CDR3 spans 13 residues. The V gene lost 3 bases and the J gene lost 7 bases, with 13 bases spanning the gap. CDR1 SGHAT and CDR2 FQNNGV come from the germline V gene. The full variable domain, in which reference TRBV11-2 and TRBJ2-7 provide the parts outside the CDR3, is EAGVAQSPRYKIIEKRQSVAFWCNPISGHATLYWYQQILGQGPKLLIQFQNNGVVDDSQLPKDRFSAERLKGVDSTLKIQPAKLEDSAVYLCASSFAGIGEQYFGPGTRLTVT.

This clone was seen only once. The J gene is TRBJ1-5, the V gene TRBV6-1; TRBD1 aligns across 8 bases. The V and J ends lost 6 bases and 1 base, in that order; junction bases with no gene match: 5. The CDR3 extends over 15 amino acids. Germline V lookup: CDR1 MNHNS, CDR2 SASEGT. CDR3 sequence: CASSLQGGSNQPQHF. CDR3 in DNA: TGTGCCAGCAGCCTACAGGGGGGGAGCAATCAGCCCCAGCATTTT.

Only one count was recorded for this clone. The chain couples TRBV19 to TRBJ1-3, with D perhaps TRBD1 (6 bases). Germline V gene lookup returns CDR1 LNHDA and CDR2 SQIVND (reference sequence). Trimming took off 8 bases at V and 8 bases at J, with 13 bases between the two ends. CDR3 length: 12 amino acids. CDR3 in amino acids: CASFSRGDTIYF. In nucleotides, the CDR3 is TGTGCCAGTTTCTCCAGGGGAGACACCATATATTTT. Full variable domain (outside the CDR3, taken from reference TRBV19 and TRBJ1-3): DGGITQSPKYLFRKEGQNVTLSCEQNLNHDAMYWYRQDPGQGLRLIYYSQIVNDFQKGDIAEGYSVSREKKESFPLTVTSAQKNPTAFYLCASFSRGDTIYFGEGSWLTVV.

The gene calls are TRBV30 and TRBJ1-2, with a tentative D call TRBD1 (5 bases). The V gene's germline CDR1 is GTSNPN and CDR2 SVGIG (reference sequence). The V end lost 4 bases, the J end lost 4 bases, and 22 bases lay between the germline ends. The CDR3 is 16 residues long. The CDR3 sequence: CAWNKQGKGGAYGYTF. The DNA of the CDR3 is TGTGCCTGGAACAAGCAGGGAAAGGGCGGGGCCTATGGCTACACCTTC. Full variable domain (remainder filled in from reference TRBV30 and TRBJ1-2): SQTIHQWPATLVQPVGSPLSLECTVEGTSNPNLYWYRQAAGRGLQLLFYSVGIGQISSEVPQNLSASRPQDRQFILSSKKLLLSDSGFYLCAWNKQGKGGAYGYTFGSGTRLTVV.

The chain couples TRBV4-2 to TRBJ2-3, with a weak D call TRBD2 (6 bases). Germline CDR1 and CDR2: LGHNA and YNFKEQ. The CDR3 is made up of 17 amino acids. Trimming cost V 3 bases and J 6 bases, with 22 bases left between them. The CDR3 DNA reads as TGTGCCAGCAGCCAGGACTACGGGCGACCTGGTTTCGATACGCAGTATTTT. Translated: CASSQDYGRPGFDTQYF.

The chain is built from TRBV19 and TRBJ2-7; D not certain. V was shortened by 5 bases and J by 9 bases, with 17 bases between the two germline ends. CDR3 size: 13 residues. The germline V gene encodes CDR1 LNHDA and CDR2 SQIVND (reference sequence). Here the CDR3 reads CASSPGDLSVQYF. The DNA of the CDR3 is TGTGCCAGTAGTCCCGGAGATCTGTCCGTGCAGTACTTC.

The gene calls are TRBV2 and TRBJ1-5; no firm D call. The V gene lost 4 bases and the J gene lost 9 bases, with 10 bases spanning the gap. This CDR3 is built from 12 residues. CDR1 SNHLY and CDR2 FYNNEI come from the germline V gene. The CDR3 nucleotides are TGTGCCAGCAGTGCTCTGGAGGCGCCCCAGCATTTT. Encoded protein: CASSALEAPQHF.

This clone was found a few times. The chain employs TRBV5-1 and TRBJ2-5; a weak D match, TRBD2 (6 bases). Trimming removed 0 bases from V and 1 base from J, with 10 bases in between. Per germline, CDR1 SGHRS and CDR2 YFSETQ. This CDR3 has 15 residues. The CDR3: CASSLAGGSQETQYF. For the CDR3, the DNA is TGCGCCAGCAGCTTGGCCGGGGGAAGCCAAGAGACCCAGTACTTC. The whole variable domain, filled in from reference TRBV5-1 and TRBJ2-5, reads KAGVTQTPRYLIKTRGQQVTLSCSPISGHRSVSWYQQTPGQGLQFLFEYFSETQRNKGNFPGRFSGRQFSNSRSEMNVSTLELGDSALYLCASSLAGGSQETQYFGPGTRLLVL.

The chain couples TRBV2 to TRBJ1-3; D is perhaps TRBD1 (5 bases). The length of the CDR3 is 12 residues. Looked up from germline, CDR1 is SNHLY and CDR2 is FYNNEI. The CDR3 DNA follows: TGTGCAAGCGCACAGGTGGTAAACACCATATATTTT. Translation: CASAQVVNTIYF.

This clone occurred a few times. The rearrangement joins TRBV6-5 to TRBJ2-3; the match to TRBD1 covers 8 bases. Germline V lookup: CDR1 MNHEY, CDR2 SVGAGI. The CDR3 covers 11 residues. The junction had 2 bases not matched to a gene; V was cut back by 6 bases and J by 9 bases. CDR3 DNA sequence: TGTGCCAGCAGGAGACAGGGGACGCAGTATTTT. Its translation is CASRRQGTQYF.

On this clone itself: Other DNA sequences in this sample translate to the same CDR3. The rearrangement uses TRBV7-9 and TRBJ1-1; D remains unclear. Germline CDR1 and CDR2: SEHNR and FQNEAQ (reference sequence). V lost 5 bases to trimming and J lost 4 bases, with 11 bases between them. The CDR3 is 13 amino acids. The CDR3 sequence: CASSEEVPTEAFF. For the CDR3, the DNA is TGTGCCAGCAGCGAAGAGGTGCCCACTGAAGCTTTCTTT.

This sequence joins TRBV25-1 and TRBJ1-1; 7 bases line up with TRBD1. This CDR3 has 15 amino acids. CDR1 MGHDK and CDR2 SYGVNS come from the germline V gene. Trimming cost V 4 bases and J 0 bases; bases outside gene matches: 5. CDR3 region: CASSVGQLMNTEAFF. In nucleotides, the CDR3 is TGTGCCAGCAGTGTGGGACAGCTCATGAACACTGAAGCTTTCTTT.

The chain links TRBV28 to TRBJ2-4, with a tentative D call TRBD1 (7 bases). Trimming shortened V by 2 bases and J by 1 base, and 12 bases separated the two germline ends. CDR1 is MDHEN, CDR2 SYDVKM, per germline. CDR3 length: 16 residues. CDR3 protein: CASSLGGGKAKNIQYF. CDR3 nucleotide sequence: TGTGCCAGCAGTTTAGGAGGGGGCAAGGCCAAAAACATTCAGTACTTC.

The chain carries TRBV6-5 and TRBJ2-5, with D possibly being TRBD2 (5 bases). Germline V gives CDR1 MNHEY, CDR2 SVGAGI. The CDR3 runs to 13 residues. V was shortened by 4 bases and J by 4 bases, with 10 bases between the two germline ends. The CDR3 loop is CASSFKGRETQYF. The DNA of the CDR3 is TGTGCCAGCAGTTTCAAAGGGAGAGAGACCCAGTACTTC.